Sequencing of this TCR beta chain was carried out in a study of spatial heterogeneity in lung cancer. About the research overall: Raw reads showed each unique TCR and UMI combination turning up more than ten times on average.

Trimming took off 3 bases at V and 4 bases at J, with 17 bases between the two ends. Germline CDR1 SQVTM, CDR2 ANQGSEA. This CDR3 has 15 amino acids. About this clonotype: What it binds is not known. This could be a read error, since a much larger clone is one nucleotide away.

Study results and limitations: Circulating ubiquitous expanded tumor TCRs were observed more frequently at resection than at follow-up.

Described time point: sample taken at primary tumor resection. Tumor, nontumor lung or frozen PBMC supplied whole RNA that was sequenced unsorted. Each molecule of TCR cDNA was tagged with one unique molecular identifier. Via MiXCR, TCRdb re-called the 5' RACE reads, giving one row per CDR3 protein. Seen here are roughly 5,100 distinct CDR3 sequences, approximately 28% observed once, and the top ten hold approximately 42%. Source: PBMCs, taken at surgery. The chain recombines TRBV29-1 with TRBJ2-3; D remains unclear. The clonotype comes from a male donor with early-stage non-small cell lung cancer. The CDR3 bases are TGCAGCGTTGATCTGGCCCAAAGATCCGCAGATACGCAGTATTTT. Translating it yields CSVDLAQRSADTQYF.